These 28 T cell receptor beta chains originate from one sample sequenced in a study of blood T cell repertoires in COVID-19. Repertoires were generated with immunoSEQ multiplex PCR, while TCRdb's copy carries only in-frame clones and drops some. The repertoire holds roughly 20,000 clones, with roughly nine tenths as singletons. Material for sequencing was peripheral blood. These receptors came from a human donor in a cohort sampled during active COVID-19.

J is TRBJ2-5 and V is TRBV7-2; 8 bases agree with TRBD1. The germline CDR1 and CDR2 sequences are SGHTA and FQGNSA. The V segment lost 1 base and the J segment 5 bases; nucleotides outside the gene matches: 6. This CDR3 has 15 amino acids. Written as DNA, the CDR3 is TGTGCCAGCAGCTTAGGTGCAGGGGGCTGGGAGACCCAGTACTTC. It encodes CASSLGAGGWETQYF.

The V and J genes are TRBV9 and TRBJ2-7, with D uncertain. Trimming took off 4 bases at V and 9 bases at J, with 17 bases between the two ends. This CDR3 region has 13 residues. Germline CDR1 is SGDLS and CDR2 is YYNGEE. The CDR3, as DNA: TGTGCCAGCAGCACCCCGGGTAGGCCGCGGCAGTACTTC. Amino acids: CASSTPGRPRQYF.

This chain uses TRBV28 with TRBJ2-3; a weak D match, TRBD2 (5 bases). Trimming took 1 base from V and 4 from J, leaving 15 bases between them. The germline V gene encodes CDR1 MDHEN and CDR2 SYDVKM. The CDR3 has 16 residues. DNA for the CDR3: TGTGCCAGCAGTTTATTTGGAGGTACCTACTCAGATACGCAGTATTTT. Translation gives CASSLFGGTYSDTQYF. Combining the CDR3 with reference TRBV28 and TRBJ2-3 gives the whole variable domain DVKVTQSSRYLVKRTGEKVFLECVQDMDHENMFWYRQDPGLGLRLIYFSYDVKMKEKGDIPEGYSVSREKKERFSLILESASTNQTSMYLCASSLFGGTYSDTQYFGPGTRLTVL.

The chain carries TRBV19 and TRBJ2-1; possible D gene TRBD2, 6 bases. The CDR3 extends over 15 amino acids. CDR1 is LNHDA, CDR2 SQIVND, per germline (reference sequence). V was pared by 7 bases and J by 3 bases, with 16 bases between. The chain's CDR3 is CASTPRGEYYNEQFF. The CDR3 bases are TGTGCCAGTACCCCCCGCGGGGAGTACTACAATGAGCAGTTCTTC.

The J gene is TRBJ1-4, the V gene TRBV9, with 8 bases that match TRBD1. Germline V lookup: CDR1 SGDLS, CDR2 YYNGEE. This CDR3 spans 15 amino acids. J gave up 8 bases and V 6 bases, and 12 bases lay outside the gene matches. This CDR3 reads CASTTGAGGREKLFF. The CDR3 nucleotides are TGTGCCAGCACCACGGGGGCAGGGGGCAGGGAAAAACTGTTTTTT.

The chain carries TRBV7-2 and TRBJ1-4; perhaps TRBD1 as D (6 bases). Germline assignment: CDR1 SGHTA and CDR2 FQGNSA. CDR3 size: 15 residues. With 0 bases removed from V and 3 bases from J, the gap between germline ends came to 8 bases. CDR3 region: CASSLAGAANEKLFF. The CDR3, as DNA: TGTGCCAGCAGCTTAGCGGGGGCGGCTAATGAAAAACTGTTTTTT.

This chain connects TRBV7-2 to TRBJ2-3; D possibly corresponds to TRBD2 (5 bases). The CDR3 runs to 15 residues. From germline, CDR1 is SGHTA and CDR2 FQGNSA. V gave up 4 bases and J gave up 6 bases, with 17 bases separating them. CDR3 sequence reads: CASSSRYDSVDTQYF. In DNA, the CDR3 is TGTGCCAGCAGCTCACGATACGATAGCGTGGATACGCAGTATTTT.

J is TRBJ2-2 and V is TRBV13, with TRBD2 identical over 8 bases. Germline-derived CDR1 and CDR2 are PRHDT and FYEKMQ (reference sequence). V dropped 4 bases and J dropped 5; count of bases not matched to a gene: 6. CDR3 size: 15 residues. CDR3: CASSWNSGNTGELFF. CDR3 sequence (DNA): TGTGCCAGCAGCTGGAATAGCGGGAATACCGGGGAGCTGTTTTTT.

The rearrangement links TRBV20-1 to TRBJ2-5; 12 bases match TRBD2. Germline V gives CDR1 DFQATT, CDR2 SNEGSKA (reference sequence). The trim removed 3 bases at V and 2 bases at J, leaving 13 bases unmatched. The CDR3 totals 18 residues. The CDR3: CSASRALAGGMLQETQYF. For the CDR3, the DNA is TGCAGTGCTAGTCGGGCCCTAGCGGGAGGGATGCTACAAGAGACCCAGTACTTC.

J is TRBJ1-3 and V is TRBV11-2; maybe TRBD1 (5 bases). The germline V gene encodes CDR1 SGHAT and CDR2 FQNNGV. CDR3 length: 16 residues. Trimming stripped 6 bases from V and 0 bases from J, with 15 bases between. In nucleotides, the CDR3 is TGTGCCAGCAGGCGTTCCTTCGGGGGCTCTGGAAACACCATATATTTT. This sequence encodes CASRRSFGGSGNTIYF.

Written as DNA, the CDR3 is TGTGCCAGCAGCTTAAACGGGGGGGAGCAGTACTTC. The encoded protein is CASSLNGGEQYF. The V gene is TRBV7-3, the J gene TRBJ2-7; the match to TRBD2 covers 7 bases. CDR1 SGHTA and CDR2 FQGTGA come from the germline V gene. The CDR3 length is 12 residues. The V segment lost 1 base and the J segment 7 bases; nucleotides outside the gene matches: 1.

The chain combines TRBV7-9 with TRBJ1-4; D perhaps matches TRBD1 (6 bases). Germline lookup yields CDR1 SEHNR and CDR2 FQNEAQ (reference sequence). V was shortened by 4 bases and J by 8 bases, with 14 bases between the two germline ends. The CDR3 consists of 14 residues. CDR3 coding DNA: TGTGCCAGCAGCTCGACCCAGGGGAACGAAAAACTGTTTTTT. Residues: CASSSTQGNEKLFF.

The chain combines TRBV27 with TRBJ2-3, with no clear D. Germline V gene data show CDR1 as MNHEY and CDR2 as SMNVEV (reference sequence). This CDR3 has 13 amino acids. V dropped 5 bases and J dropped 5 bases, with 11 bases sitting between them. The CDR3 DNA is TGTGCCAGCAGTCCTACGCCTGTAGATACGCAGTATTTT. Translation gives CASSPTPVDTQYF.

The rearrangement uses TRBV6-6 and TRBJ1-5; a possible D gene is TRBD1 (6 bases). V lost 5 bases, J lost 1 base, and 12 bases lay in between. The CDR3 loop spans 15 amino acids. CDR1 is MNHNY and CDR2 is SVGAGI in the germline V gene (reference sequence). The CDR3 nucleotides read TGTGCCAGCAGTCACCCAGGGGAAAGCAATCAGCCCCAGCATTTT. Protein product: CASSHPGESNQPQHF.

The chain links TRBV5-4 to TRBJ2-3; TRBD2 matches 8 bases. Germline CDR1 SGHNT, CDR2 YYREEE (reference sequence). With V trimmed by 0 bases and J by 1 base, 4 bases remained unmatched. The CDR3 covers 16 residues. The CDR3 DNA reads TGTGCCAGCAGCTTGGCCGGGCGGGAGGGCACAGATACGCAGTATTTT. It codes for CASSLAGREGTDTQYF.

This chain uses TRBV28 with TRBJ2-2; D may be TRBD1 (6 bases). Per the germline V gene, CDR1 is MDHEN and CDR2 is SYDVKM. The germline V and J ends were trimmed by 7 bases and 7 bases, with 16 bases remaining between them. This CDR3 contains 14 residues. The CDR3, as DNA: TGTGCCAGCACTATTGAGGGGACACTCGGGGAGCTGTTTTTT. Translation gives CASTIEGTLGELFF.

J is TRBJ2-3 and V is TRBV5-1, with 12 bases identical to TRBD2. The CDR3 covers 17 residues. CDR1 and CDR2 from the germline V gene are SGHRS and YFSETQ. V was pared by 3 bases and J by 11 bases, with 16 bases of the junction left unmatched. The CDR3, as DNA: TGCGCCAGCAGCTCGACAACGGGACTAGCGGGCTCGAGGGGGCAGTATTTT. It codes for CASSSTTGLAGSRGQYF.

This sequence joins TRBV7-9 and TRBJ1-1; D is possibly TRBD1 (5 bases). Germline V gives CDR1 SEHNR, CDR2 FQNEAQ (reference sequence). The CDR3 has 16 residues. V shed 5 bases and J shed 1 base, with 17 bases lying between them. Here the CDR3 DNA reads TGTGCCAGCAGCCCACAGACGCCCGGGGGGAACACTGAAGCTTTCTTT. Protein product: CASSPQTPGGNTEAFF.

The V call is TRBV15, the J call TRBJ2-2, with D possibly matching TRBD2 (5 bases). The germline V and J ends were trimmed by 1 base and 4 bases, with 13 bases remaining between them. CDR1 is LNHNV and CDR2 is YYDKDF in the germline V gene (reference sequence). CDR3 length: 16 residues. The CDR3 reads CATSRGGQVGTGELFF. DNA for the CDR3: TGTGCCACCAGCAGAGGCGGGCAGGTGGGCACCGGGGAGCTGTTTTTT.

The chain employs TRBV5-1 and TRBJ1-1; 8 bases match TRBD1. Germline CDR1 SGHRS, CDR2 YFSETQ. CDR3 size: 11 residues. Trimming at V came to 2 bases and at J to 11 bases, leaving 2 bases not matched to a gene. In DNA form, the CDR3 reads TGCGCCAGCAGCTTACAGGGGGATGCTTTCTTT. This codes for CASSLQGDAFF.

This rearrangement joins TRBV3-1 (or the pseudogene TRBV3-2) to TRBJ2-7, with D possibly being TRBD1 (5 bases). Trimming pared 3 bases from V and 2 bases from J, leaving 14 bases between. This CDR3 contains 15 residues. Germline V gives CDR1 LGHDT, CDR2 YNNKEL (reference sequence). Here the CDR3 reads CASSQQAVDTYEQYF. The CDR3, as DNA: TGTGCCAGCAGCCAGCAGGCTGTGGACACCTACGAGCAGTACTTC.

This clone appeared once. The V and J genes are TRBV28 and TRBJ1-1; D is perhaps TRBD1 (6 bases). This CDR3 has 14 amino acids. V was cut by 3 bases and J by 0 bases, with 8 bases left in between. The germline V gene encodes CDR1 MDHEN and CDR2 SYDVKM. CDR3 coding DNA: TGTGCCAGCAGTTTGCAGGGGATGAACACTGAAGCTTTCTTT. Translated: CASSLQGMNTEAFF.

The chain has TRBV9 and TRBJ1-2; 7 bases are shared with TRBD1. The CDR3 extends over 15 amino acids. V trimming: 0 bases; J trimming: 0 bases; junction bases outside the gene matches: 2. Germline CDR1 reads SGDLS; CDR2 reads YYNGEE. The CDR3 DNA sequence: TGTGCCAGCAGCGTAGAGACAGGGCCTAACTATGGCTACACCTTC. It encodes CASSVETGPNYGYTF. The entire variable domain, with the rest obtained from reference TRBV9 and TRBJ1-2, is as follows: DSGVTQTPKHLITATGQRVTLRCSPRSGDLSVYWYQQSLDQGLQFLIQYYNGEERAKGNILERFSAQQFPDLHSELNLSSLELGDSALYFCASSVETGPNYGYTFGSGTRLTVV.

The CDR3 spells CASSMFNRVGQPQHF. CDR3 nucleotide sequence: TGTGCCAGTAGTATGTTCAACAGGGTAGGACAGCCCCAGCATTTT. The chain has TRBV19 and TRBJ1-5; weak D call: TRBD1 (6 bases). Germline lookup yields CDR1 LNHDA and CDR2 SQIVND (reference sequence). This CDR3 has 15 residues. The V end was cut by 3 bases, the J end by 7 bases, with 16 bases between.

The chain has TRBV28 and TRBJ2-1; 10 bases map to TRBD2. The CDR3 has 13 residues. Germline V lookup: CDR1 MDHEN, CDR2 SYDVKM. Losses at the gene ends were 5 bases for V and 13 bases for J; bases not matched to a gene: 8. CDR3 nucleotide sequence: TGTGCCAGCAGTCTTAGCGGGAGGAGCCCCCAGTTCTTC. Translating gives CASSLSGRSPQFF. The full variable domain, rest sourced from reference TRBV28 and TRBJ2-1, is DVKVTQSSRYLVKRTGEKVFLECVQDMDHENMFWYRQDPGLGLRLIYFSYDVKMKEKGDIPEGYSVSREKKERFSLILESASTNQTSMYLCASSLSGRSPQFFGPGTRLTVL.

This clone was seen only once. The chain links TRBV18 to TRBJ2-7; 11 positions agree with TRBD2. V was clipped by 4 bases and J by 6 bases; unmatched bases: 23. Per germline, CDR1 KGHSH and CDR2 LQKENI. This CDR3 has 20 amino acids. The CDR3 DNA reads TGTGCCAGCTCACGGAACCTAGCGGGAGGCTCGGATCCTTTGGGGGGCGAGCAGTACTTC. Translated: CASSRNLAGGSDPLGGEQYF. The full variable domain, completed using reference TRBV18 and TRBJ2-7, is NAGVMQNPRHLVRRRGQEARLRCSPMKGHSHVYWYRQLPEEGLKFMVYLQKENIIDESGMPKERFSAEFPKEGPSILRIQQVVRGDSAAYFCASSRNLAGGSDPLGGEQYFGPGTRLTVT.

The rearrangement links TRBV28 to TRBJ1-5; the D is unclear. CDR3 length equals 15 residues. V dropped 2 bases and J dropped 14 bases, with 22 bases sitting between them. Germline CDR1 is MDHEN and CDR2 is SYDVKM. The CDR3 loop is CASSLAAIASLGEHF. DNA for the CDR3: TGTGCCAGCAGTTTAGCCGCCATCGCAAGTTTAGGAGAGCATTTT.

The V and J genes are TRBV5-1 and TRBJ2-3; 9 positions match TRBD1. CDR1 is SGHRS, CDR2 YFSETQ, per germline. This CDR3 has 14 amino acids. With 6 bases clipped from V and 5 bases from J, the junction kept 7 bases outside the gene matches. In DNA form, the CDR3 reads TGCGCCAGCAAGGGACAGGGTTGGGAAGATACGCAGTATTTT. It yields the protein CASKGQGWEDTQYF.